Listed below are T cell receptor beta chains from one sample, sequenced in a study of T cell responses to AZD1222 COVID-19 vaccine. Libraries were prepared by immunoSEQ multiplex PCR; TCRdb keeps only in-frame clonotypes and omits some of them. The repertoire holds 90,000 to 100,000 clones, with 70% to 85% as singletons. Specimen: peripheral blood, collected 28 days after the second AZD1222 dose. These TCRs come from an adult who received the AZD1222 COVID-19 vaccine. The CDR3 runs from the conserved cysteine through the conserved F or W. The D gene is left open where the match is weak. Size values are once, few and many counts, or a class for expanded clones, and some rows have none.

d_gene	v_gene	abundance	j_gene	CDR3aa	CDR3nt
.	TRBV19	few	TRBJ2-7	CARVQGSDEQYF	TGTGCCAGGGTGCAGGGGTCCGACGAGCAGTACTTC
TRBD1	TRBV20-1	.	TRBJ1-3	CSASGTDSSGNTIYF	TGCAGTGCTAGTGGGACAGATTCCTCTGGAAACACCATATATTTT
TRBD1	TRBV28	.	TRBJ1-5	CASSSGQGDVKTQHF	TGTGCCAGCAGTTCGGGACAGGGGGACGTTAAAACCCAGCATTTT
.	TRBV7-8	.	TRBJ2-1	CASSPSTEQFF	TGTGCCAGCAGCCCAAGTACGGAGCAGTTCTTC
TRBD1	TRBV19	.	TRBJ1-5	CASNQHRGPLASNQPQHF	TGTGCCAGTAACCAACACAGGGGACCGCTAGCTAGCAATCAGCCCCAGCATTTT
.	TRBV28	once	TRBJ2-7	CASRYSQGSDEQYF	TGTGCCAGCAGGTACTCCCAGGGTAGCGACGAGCAGTACTTC
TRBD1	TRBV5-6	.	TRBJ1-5	CASSWRGHRNQPQHF	TGTGCCAGCAGCTGGAGGGGGCATCGCAATCAGCCCCAGCATTTT
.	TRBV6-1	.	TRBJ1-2	CASSPLRDIGGYTF	TGTGCCAGCAGCCCCCTCCGGGACATCGGTGGCTACACCTTC
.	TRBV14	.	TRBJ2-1	CASSQVKRGEQFF	TGTGCCAGCAGCCAAGTCAAACGTGGTGAGCAGTTCTTC
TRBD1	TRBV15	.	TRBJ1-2	CATSRGYTGQGLRYGYTF	TGTGCCACCAGCAGAGGGTACACGGGACAGGGGCTTCGGTATGGCTACACCTTC
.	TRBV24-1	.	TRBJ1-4	CATSETGPNEKLFF	TGTGCCACCAGTGAAACTGGACCTAATGAAAAACTGTTTTTT
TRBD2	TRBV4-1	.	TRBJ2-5	CASSQEAGALGETQYF	TGCGCCAGCAGCCAAGAAGCGGGGGCGCTGGGAGAGACCCAGTACTTC
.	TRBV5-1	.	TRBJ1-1	CASSLGQRQTEAFF	TGCGCCAGCAGCTTGGGCCAGAGGCAGACTGAAGCTTTCTTT
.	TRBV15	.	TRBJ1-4	CATSRDGQTNEKLFF	TGTGCCACCAGCAGAGACGGACAGACTAATGAAAAACTGTTTTTT
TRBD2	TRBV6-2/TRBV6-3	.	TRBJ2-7	CASSFRIAGGQVSYEQYF	TGTGCCAGCAGTTTCCGCATAGCGGGAGGCCAAGTCTCCTACGAGCAGTACTTC
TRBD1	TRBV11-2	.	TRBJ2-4	CASSGGEGAGVVRNIQYF	TGTGCCAGCAGCGGGGGCGAGGGGGCAGGGGTTGTTCGAAACATTCAGTACTTC
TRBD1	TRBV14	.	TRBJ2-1	CASSRSLGTGYHNEQFF	TGTGCCAGCAGCCGGAGTCTCGGGACAGGATATCACAATGAGCAGTTCTTC
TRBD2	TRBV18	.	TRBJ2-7	CASSPQDGSGRASYEQYF	TGTGCCAGCTCACCGCAGGACGGTAGCGGGAGGGCCTCCTACGAGCAGTACTTC
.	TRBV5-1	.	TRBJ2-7	CASSPTGSTVPNEQYF	TGCGCCAGCAGCCCTACAGGGTCCACCGTGCCTAACGAGCAGTACTTC
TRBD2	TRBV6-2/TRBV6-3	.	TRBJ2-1	CASSPASGDHLQFF	TGTGCCAGCAGTCCCGCTAGCGGGGATCACCTACAGTTCTTC
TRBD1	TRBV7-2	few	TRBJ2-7	CASSPRDRGTYEQYF	TGTGCCAGCAGCCCCCGGGACAGGGGCACCTACGAGCAGTACTTC
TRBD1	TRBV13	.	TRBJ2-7	CASSPGQGGEQYF	TGTGCCAGCAGCCCAGGACAGGGAGGCGAGCAGTACTTC
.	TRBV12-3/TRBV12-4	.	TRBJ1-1	CASSLGLYTEAFF	TGTGCCAGCAGTTTAGGGCTGTACACTGAAGCTTTCTTT
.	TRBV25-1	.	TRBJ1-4	CASPSRGGDEKLFF	TGTGCCAGCCCCTCCCGGGGGGGGGATGAAAAACTGTTTTTT
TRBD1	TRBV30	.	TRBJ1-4	CAWTVGGTGSEKLFF	TGTGCCTGGACGGTCGGTGGGACAGGGAGTGAAAAACTGTTTTTT
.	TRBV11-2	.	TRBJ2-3	CASSLRGETDTQYF	TGTGCCAGCAGCTTGAGAGGGGAGACAGATACGCAGTATTTT
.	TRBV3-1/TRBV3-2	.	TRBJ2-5	CASSDTAIARGQETQYF	TGTGCCAGCAGCGATACAGCAATAGCTAGGGGCCAAGAGACCCAGTACTTC
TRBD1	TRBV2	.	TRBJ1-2	CASSTYRGRYGYTF	TGTGCCAGCAGTACTTACAGGGGGAGGTATGGCTACACCTTC
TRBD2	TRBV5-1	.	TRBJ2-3	CASRLAGVRDTQYF	TGCGCCAGCAGGCTAGCGGGAGTCAGGGATACGCAGTATTTT
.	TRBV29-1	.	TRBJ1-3	CSASPDSGNTIYF	TGCAGCGCAAGTCCCGACTCTGGAAACACCATATATTTT
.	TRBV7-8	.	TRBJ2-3	CASGTGTDFGTDTQYF	TGTGCCAGCGGAACCGGGACCGATTTCGGCACAGATACGCAGTATTTT
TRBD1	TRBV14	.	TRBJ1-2	CASSQDTGVNGYTF	TGTGCCAGCAGCCAAGACACAGGGGTAAATGGCTACACCTTC
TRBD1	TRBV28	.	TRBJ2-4	CATRPGQGRKNIQYF	TGTGCCACCCGACCGGGACAGGGACGCAAAAACATTCAGTACTTC
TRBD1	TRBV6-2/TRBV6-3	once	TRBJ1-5	CASSATLDRGLNQPQHF	TGTGCCAGCAGCGCTACCCTGGACAGGGGACTTAATCAGCCCCAGCATTTT
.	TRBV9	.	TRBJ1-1	CASSAGWGNTEAFF	TGTGCCAGCAGCGCGGGGTGGGGGAACACTGAAGCTTTCTTT
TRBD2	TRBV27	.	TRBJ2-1	CASSLGTSGNNEQFF	TGTGCCAGCAGTTTGGGGACTAGCGGAAACAATGAGCAGTTCTTC